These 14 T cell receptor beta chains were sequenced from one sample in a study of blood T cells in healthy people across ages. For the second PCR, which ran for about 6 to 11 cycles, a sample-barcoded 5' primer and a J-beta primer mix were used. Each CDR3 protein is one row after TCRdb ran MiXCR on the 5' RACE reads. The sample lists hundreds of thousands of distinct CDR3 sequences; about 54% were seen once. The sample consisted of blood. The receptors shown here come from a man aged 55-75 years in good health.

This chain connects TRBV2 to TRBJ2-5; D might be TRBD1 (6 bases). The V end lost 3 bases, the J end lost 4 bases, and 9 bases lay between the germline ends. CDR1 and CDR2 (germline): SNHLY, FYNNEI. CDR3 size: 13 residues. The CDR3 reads CASSDWGPETQYF. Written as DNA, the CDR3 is TGTGCCAGCAGTGATTGGGGGCCAGAGACCCAGTACTTC.

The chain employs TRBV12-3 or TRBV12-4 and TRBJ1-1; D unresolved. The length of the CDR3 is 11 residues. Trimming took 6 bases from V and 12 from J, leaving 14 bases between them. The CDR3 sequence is CASSSWPLSFF. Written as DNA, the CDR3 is TGTGCCAGCAGCTCCTGGCCTCTCTCTTTCTTT.

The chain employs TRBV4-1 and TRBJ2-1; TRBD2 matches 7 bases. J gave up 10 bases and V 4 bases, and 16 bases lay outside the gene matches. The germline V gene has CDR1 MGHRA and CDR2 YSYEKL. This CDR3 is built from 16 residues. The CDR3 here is CASSPRGTNSGYEQFF. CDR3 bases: TGCGCCAGCAGCCCTAGAGGGACTAACTCGGGCTACGAGCAGTTCTTC.

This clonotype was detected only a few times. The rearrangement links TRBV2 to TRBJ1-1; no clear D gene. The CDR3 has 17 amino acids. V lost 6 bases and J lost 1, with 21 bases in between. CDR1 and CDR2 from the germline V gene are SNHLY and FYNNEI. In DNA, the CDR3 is TGTGCCAGCAGCGGGGTTTTGAGCCGGATAACGAACACTGAAGCTTTCTTT. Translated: CASSGVLSRITNTEAFF.

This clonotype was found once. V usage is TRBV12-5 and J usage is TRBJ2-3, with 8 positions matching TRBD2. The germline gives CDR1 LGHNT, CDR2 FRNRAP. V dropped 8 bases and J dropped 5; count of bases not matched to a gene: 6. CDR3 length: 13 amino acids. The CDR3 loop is CASMSGGGDTQYF. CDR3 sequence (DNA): TGTGCTAGTATGAGCGGGGGAGGAGATACGCAGTATTTT.

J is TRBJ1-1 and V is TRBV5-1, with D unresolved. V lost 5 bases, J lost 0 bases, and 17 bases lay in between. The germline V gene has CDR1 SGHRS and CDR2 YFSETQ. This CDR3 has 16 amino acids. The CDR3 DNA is TGCGCCAGCAGACTTGGACCGAGGCAGTTGAACACTGAAGCTTTCTTT. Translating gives CASRLGPRQLNTEAFF.

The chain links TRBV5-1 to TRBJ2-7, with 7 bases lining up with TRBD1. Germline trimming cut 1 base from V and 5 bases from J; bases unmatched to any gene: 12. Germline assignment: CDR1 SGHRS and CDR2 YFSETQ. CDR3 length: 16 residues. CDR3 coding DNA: TGCGCCAGCAGCTTGCCCCGCGACAGGGTTGGGAACGAGCAGTACTTC. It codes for CASSLPRDRVGNEQYF. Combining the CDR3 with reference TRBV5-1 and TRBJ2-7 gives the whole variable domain KAGVTQTPRYLIKTRGQQVTLSCSPISGHRSVSWYQQTPGQGLQFLFEYFSETQRNKGNFPGRFSGRQFSNSRSEMNVSTLELGDSALYLCASSLPRDRVGNEQYFGPGTRLTVT.

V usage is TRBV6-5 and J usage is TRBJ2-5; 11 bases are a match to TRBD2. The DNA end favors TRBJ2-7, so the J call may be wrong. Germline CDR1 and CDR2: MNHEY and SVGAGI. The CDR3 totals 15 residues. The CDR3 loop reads CASSPTSGGYYEQYF. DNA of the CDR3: TGTGCCAGCAGCCCTACTAGCGGGGGATACTACGAGCAGTACTTC.

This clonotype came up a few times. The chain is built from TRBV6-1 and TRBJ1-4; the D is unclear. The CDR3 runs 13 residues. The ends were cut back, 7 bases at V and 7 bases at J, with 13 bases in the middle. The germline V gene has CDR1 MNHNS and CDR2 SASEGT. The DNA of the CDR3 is TGTGCCAGCACGGGGTTCTCGGGTGAAAAACTGTTTTTT. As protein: CASTGFSGEKLFF.

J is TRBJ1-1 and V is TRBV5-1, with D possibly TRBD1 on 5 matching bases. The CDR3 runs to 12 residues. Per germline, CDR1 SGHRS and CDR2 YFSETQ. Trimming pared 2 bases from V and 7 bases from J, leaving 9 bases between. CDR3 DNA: TGCGCCAGCAGCTTTCCGGGACGTGAAGCTTTCTTT. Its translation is CASSFPGREAFF.

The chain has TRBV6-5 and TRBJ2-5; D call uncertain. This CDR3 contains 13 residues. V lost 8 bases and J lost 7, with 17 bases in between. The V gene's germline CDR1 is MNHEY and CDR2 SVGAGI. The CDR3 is CASYPDGSGTQYF. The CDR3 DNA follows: TGTGCCAGCTATCCGGACGGCTCGGGGACCCAGTACTTC.

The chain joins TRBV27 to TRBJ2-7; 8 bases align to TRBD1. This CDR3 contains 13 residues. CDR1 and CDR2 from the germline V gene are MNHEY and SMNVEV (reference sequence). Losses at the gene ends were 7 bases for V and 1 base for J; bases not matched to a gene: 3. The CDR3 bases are TGTGCCAGCACCCGACAGGGGTCCTACGAGCAGTACTTC. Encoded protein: CASTRQGSYEQYF.

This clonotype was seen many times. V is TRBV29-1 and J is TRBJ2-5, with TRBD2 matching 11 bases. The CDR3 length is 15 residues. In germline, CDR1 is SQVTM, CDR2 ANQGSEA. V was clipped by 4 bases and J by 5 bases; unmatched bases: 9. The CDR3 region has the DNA TGCAGCGTTGCGGGTAGCGGGGGGGCCGGGGAGACCCAGTACTTC. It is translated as CSVAGSGGAGETQYF.

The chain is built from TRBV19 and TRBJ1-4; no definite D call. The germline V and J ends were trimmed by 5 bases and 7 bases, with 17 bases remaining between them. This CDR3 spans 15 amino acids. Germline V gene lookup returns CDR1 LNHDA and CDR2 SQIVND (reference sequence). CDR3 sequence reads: CASSPGRTGGEKLFF. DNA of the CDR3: TGTGCCAGTAGTCCTGGACGGACGGGCGGTGAAAAACTGTTTTTT. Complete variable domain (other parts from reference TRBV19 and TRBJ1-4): DGGITQSPKYLFRKEGQNVTLSCEQNLNHDAMYWYRQDPGQGLRLIYYSQIVNDFQKGDIAEGYSVSREKKESFPLTVTSAQKNPTAFYLCASSPGRTGGEKLFFGSGTQLSVL.